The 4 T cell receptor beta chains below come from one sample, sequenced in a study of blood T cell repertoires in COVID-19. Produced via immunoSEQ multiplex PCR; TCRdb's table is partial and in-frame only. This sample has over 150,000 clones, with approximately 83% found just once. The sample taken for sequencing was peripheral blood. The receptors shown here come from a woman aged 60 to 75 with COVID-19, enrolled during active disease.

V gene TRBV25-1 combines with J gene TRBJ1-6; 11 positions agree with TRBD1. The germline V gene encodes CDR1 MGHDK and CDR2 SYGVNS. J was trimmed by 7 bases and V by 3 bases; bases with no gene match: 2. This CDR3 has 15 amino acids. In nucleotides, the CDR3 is TGTGCCAGCAGTGATCGGGACAGGGGGAATTCACCCCTCCACTTT. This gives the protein CASSDRDRGNSPLHF. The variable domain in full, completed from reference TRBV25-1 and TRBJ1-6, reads EADIYQTPRYLVIGTGKKITLECSQTMGHDKMYWYQQDPGMELHLIHYSYGVNSTEKGDLSSESTVSRIRTEHFPLTLESARPSHTSQYLCASSDRDRGNSPLHFGNGTRLTVT.

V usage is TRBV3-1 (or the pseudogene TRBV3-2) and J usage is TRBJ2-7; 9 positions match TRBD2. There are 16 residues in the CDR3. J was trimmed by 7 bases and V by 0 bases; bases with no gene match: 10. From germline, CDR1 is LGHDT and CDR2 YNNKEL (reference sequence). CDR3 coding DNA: TGTGCCAGCAGCCAAGAAGCAGGGACTAGCCTTGGGGAGCAGTACTTC. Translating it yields CASSQEAGTSLGEQYF.

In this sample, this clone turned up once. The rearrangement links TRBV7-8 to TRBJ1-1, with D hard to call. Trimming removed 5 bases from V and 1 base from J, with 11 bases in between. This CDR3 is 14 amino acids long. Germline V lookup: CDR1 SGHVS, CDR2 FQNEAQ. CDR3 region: CASSPPRGNTEAFF. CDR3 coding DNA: TGTGCCAGCAGCCCCCCTCGAGGGAACACTGAAGCTTTCTTT. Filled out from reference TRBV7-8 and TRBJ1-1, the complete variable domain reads GAGVSQSPRYKVAKRGQDVALRCDPISGHVSLFWYQQALGQGPEFLTYFQNEAQLDKSGLPSDRFFAERPEGSVSTLKIQRTQQEDSAVYLCASSPPRGNTEAFFGQGTRLTVV.

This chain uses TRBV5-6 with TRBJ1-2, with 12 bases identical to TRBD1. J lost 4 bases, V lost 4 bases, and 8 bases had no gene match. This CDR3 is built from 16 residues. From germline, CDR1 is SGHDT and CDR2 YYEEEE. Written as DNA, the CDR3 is TGTGCCAGCAGCCGTCCCGGGACAGGGGGCCCCTATGGCTACACCTTC. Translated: CASSRPGTGGPYGYTF.